This T cell receptor (beta chain) was recovered during a study of OX40 agonist ivuxolimab in advanced cancers. Overall study: Hepatocellular carcinoma, melanoma, renal cell or head and neck cancer occurred in dose-escalation patients. Study observations and caveats: Averaged across samples, CD8+ T cells carried more expanded clones than CD4+ did. Among some nonresponders, normalized T-cell clonal expansion was also low.

In the case of this clone: Its cognate antigen is unknown.

Germline CDR1 is LGHNA and CDR2 is YNFKEQ. This CDR3 has 13 amino acids. The ends were cut back, 0 bases at V and 2 bases at J, with 5 bases in the middle. The repertoire was sequenced with immunoSEQ multiplex PCR; TCRdb's copy has only in-frame clones and lacks some. The table shows some 62,000 clones, with 85% occurring only once. Sequenced here: CD4+ or CD8+ T cells sorted from blood, sampled in a trial of the OX40 agonist ivuxolimab. V and J are TRBV4-2 and TRBJ2-7; D not resolved. This clonotype originated in an adult with an advanced solid tumor such as melanoma, head and neck, liver or kidney cancer. The CDR3 loop is CASSQDSPYEQYF. In DNA form, the CDR3 reads TGTGCCAGCAGCCAAGACAGCCCCTACGAGCAGTACTTC.